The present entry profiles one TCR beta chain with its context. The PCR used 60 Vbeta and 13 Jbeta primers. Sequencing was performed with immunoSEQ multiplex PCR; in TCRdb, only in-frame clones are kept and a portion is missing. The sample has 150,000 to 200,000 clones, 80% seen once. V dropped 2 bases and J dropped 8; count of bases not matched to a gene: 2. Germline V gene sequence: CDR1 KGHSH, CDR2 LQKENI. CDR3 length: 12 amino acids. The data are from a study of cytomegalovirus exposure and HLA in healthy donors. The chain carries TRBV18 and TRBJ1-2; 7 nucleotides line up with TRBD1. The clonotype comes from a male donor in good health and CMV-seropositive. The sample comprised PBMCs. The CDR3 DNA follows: TGTGCCAGCTCACCAGGAGGGGGCGGCTACACCTTC. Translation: CASSPGGGGYTF.